The sequence of this TCR beta chain was determined in a study of cytomegalovirus exposure and HLA in healthy donors. Germline V CDR1 and CDR2: SGHAT, FQDESV (reference sequence). Trimming left V 1 base short and J 9 bases short, with 17 bases between. CDR3 length equals 15 residues. This clone was seen just once. Both 60 Vbeta primers and 13 Jbeta primers went into the PCR. Clones were sequenced by immunoSEQ multiplex PCR, and TCRdb holds only the in-frame ones, with some missing. The sample lists roughly 100,000 clones; around 80% were seen once. Sequencing used PBMCs. The chain is built from TRBV11-1 and TRBJ2-3, with D tentatively TRBD1 (5 bases). This TCR derives from a man between 40 and 49 years old in good health and CMV-seropositive. This chain's CDR3 is CASSLVQALSGTQYF. The CDR3 nucleotides are TGTGCCAGCAGCTTAGTTCAAGCTCTCTCAGGGACGCAGTATTTT.